Following are 7 T cell receptor beta chains from one sample sequenced in a study of T-cell memory formation after mild COVID-19. TCRdb reprocessed the 5' RACE reads with MiXCR, giving one entry per CDR3 protein. The sample comprises under 600,000 distinct CDR3 sequences, about 20% of which are singletons, and around 9.2% rests with the top ten. Sequences were obtained from PBMCs or a T cell subset sorted from them (not recorded which). All receptors come from an adult woman who had mild COVID-19 (a few samples of this study predate the infection). Cell type and time point are not known.

This clonotype was picked up a small number of times. The chain employs TRBV25-1 and TRBJ2-7, with no clear D. V was clipped by 3 bases and J by 2 bases, with 5 bases between them. The CDR3 has 12 residues. Germline assignment: CDR1 MGHDK and CDR2 SYGVNS. The CDR3 sequence is CASSDTAYEQYF. The CDR3 DNA sequence: TGTGCCAGCAGTGACACAGCCTACGAGCAGTACTTC.

The chain is built from TRBV6-1 and TRBJ1-5, with D possibly TRBD1 on 5 matching bases. Looked up from germline, CDR1 is MNHNS and CDR2 is SASEGT. The CDR3 extends over 21 amino acids. Trimming cost V 3 bases and J 2 bases, with 29 bases left between them. CDR3 region: CASSDNLHGAFSGGGNQPQHF. DNA for the CDR3: TGTGCCAGCAGTGACAACCTTCACGGGGCTTTTTCCGGTGGTGGCAATCAGCCCCAGCATTTT.

The V gene is TRBV6-5, the J gene TRBJ2-7, with TRBD1 matching over 7 bases. The length of the CDR3 is 16 residues. Germline CDR1 reads MNHEY; CDR2 reads SVGAGI. V dropped 0 bases and J dropped 1; count of bases not matched to a gene: 6. DNA of the CDR3: TGTGCCAGCAGTTACTCCGGGACAGTTTTTTCCTACGAGCAGTACTTC. Residues: CASSYSGTVFSYEQYF.

The chain uses TRBV6-5 and TRBJ1-2, with 8 positions matching TRBD1. Germline V CDR1 and CDR2: MNHEY, SVGAGI. The CDR3 spans 14 residues. V trimming: 8 bases; J trimming: 6 bases; junction bases outside the gene matches: 11. For the CDR3, the DNA is TGTGCCAGCCGACCCTCAGGGGGCGCGAATGGCTACACCTTC. Protein product: CASRPSGGANGYTF.

The J gene is TRBJ2-1, the V gene TRBV29-1; TRBD1 matches at 8 bases. The CDR3 loop spans 17 amino acids. Per the germline V gene, CDR1 is SQVTM and CDR2 is ANQGSEA. After removal of 5 bases from V and 7 bases from J, the junction contained 19 bases not matched to a gene. The CDR3 sequence: CSVSGTGLRSGANEQFF. As DNA, the CDR3 is TGCAGCGTTTCCGGGACAGGTCTTAGGTCGGGGGCGAATGAGCAGTTCTTC.

The rearrangement links TRBV7-2 to TRBJ2-7; D possibly corresponds to TRBD1 (6 bases). Germline lookup yields CDR1 SGHTA and CDR2 FQGNSA. CDR3 length: 12 amino acids. Deletions cut 2 bases from V and 6 bases from J, with 8 bases between. The CDR3 here is CASSLRDIEQYF. Here the CDR3 DNA reads TGTGCCAGCAGCTTAAGGGACATCGAGCAGTACTTC.

This clonotype was observed a few times. The rearrangement joins TRBV7-6 to TRBJ1-1; D not certain. The germline CDR1 and CDR2 sequences are SGHVS and FNYEAQ. V lost 2 bases to trimming and J lost 2 bases, with 9 bases between them. The CDR3 runs to 14 residues. The CDR3 DNA reads TGTGCCAGCAGCTTACTTTCGTCCAACACTGAAGCTTTCTTT. The encoded protein is CASSLLSSNTEAFF.